One and the same sample provided the 7 T cell receptor beta chains below, sequenced in a study of shared clonotypes between healthy human individuals. TCRdb's table, derived via immunoSEQ multiplex PCR, lists solely in-frame clones and lacks some. The table includes some 2,500,000 clones, 85% to 95% detected once. The material sequenced was naive CD4+ T cells from PBMCs. Subset here: CD45RA+ positively selected. These receptors came from a man aged 18 to 29 in good health. Some clones in this sample may be carry-over from other donors' samples.

The CDR3 nucleotides read TGCGCCAGCAGGGGACAGGTCGGGAGCACCGGGGAGCTGTTTTTT. It encodes CASRGQVGSTGELFF. The rearrangement links TRBV4-1 to TRBJ2-2; 8 bases align to TRBD1. CDR1 and CDR2 (germline): MGHRA, YSYEKL. The CDR3 runs to 15 residues. The V and J ends lost 6 bases and 4 bases, in that order; junction bases with no gene match: 7.

Turning to this clone: In the same sample, other DNA sequences code for this CDR3. V and J are TRBV7-3 and TRBJ2-2; D unresolved. The CDR3 spans 12 residues. V gave up 8 bases and J gave up 3 bases, with 7 bases separating them. Germline V gives CDR1 SGHTA, CDR2 FQGTGA. The CDR3 sequence is CASSVDTGELFF. The CDR3 nucleotides are TGTGCCAGCTCGGTCGACACCGGGGAGCTGTTTTTT.

This chain joins TRBV5-4 and TRBJ2-7, with 10 bases identical to TRBD1. Germline-derived CDR1 and CDR2 are SGHNT and YYREEE (reference sequence). J lost 2 bases, V lost 4 bases, and 6 bases had no gene match. The CDR3 runs 15 residues. The CDR3 DNA is TGTGCCAGCAGCCACCGGGACAGGGGAACCTACGAGCAGTACTTC. Encoded protein: CASSHRDRGTYEQYF. Drawing the rest from reference TRBV5-4 and TRBJ2-7, the complete variable domain is ETGVTQSPTHLIKTRGQQVTLRCSSQSGHNTVSWYQQALGQGPQFIFQYYREEENGRGNFPPRFSGLQFPNYSSELNVNALELDDSALYLCASSHRDRGTYEQYFGPGTRLTVT.

The J gene is TRBJ1-2, the V gene TRBV6-6, with a tentative D call TRBD1 (6 bases). The CDR3 length is 15 residues. Germline V gene sequence: CDR1 MNHNY, CDR2 SVGAGI (reference sequence). V lost 2 bases and J lost 10, with 20 bases in between. The CDR3 coding sequence is TGTGCCAGCAGTTACCTAGGGCGACAGGATAGGGACTACACCTTC. Its translation is CASSYLGRQDRDYTF.

The rearrangement uses TRBV19 and TRBJ2-7, with 7 bases fitting TRBD2. V lost 3 bases, J lost 4 bases, and 9 bases stayed unmatched. CDR3 length: 15 residues. CDR1 and CDR2 (germline): LNHDA, SQIVND (reference sequence). In nucleotides, the CDR3 is TGTGCCAGTAGTATCGGGGGGAACCCCCCGTACGAGCAGTACTTC. Protein: CASSIGGNPPYEQYF. The full variable domain, completed using reference TRBV19 and TRBJ2-7, is DGGITQSPKYLFRKEGQNVTLSCEQNLNHDAMYWYRQDPGQGLRLIYYSQIVNDFQKGDIAEGYSVSREKKESFPLTVTSAQKNPTAFYLCASSIGGNPPYEQYFGPGTRLTVT.

The rearrangement uses TRBV5-4 and TRBJ1-1; D is possibly TRBD1 (5 bases). The CDR3 is 14 residues long. CDR1 is SGHNT and CDR2 is YYREEE in the germline V gene (reference sequence). The V and J ends lost 3 bases and 2 bases respectively, with 11 bases between them. CDR3 sequence (DNA): TGTGCCAGCAGCTGGGGAGGGGACAACACTGAAGCTTTCTTT. It translates to CASSWGGDNTEAFF.

The rearrangement joins TRBV5-4 to TRBJ2-3; TRBD2 matches 7 bases. The germline gives CDR1 SGHNT, CDR2 YYREEE (reference sequence). Trimming at V came to 4 bases and at J to 11 bases, leaving 7 bases not matched to a gene. This CDR3 has 12 amino acids. CDR3: CASSRDYALQYF. CDR3 DNA sequence: TGTGCCAGCAGCCGGGACTACGCACTGCAGTATTTT.